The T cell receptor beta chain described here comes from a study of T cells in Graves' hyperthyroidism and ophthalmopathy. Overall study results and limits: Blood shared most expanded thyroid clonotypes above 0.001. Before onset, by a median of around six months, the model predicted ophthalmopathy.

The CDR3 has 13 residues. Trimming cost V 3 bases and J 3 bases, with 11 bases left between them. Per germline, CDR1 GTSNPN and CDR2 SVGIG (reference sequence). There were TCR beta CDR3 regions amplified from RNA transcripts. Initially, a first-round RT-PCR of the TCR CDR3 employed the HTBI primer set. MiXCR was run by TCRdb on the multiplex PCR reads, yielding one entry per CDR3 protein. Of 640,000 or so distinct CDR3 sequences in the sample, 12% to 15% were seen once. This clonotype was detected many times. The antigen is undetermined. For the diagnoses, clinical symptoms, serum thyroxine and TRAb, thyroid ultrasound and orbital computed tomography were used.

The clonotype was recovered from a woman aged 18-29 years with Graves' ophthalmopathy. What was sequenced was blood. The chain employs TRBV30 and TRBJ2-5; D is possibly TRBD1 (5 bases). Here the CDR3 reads CAWSRQGKETQYF. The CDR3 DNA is TGTGCCTGGAGCAGGCAGGGTAAAGAGACCCAGTACTTC.